This T cell receptor (beta chain) stems from a study of patients and donors after allogeneic stem cell transplantation. The germline gives CDR1 SEHNR, CDR2 FQNEAQ (reference sequence). V was trimmed by 3 bases and J by 12 bases, leaving 12 bases between them. This CDR3 is built from 12 residues. Many counts were recorded for this clonotype. TCRdb re-called the RT-PCR reads through MiXCR, storing one row per CDR3 protein. Of tens of thousands of distinct CDR3 sequences listed, 4% to 5% are singletons. The sequencing sample was made of blood, either unsorted or a sorted T cell fraction (not recorded which). The chain recombines TRBV7-9 with TRBJ2-1; D might be TRBD1 or TRBD2, each matching 5 bases. The TCR was taken from a human donor who was either an allogeneic HSCT recipient or a stem cell or donor lymphocyte infusion donor (not recorded which). It is not recorded whose cells these are; they may come from a transplant donor. The DNA for the CDR3 is TGTGCCAGCAGCTTGAGGGGTTCTCTGCAGTTCTTC. Translating gives CASSLRGSLQFF.